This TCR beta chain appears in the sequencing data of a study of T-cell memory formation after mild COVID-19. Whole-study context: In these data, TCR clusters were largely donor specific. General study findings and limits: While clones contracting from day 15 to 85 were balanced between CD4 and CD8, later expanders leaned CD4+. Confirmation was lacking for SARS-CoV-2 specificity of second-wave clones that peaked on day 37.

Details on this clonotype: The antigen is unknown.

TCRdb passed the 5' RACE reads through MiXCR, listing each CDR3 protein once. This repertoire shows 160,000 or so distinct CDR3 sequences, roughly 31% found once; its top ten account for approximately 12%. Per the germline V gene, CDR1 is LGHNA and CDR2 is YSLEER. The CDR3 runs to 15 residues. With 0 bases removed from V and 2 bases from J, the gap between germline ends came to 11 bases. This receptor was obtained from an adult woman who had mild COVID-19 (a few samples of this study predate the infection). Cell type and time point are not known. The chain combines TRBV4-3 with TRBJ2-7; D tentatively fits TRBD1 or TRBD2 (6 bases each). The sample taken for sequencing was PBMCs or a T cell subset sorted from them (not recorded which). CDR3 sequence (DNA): TGCGCCAGCAGCCAAGATTATAGGGGGGCCTACGAGCAGTACTTC. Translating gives CASSQDYRGAYEQYF.